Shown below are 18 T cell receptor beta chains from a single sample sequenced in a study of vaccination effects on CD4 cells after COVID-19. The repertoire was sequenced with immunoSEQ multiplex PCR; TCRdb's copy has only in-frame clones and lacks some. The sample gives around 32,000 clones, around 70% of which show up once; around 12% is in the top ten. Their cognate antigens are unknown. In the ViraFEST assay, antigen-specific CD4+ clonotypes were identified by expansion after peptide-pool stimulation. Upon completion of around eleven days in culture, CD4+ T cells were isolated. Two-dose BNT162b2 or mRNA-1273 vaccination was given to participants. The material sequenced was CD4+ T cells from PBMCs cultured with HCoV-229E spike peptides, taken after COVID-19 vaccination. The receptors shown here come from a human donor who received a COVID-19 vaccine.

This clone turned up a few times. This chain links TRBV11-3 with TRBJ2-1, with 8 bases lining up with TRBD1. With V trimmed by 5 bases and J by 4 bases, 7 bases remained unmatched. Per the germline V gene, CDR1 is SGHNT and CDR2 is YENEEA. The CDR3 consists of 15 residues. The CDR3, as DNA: TGTGCCAGCAGCCCTACAGGGGGTTCGTACAATGAGCAGTTCTTC. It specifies CASSPTGGSYNEQFF.

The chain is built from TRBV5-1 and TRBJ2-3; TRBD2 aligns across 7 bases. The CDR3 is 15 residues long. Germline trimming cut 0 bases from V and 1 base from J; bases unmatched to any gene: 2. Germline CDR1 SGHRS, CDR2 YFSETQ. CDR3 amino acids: CASSLEAGGTDTQYF. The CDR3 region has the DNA TGCGCCAGCAGCTTGGAGGCGGGGGGCACAGATACGCAGTATTTT.

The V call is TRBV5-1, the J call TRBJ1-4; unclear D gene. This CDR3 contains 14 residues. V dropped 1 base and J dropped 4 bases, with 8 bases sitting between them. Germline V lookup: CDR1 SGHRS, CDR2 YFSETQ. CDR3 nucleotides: TGCGCCAGCAGCTTGTCGTCCGGTAATGAAAAACTGTTTTTT. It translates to CASSLSSGNEKLFF.

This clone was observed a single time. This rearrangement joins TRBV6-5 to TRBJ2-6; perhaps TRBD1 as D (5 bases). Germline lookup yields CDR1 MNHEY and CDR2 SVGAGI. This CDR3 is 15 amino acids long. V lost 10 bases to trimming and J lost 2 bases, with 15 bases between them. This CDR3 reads CATTGFWAGANVLTF. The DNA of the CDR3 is TGTGCCACCACAGGCTTTTGGGCTGGGGCCAACGTCCTGACTTTC.

DNA of the CDR3: TGCGCCAGCAGACAAGACAACTACGAGCAGTACTTC. Translating gives CASRQDNYEQYF. The chain links TRBV5-1 to TRBJ2-7; D is ambiguous. The germline V and J ends were trimmed by 5 bases and 3 bases, with 9 bases remaining between them. The germline gives CDR1 SGHRS, CDR2 YFSETQ. This CDR3 has 12 residues.

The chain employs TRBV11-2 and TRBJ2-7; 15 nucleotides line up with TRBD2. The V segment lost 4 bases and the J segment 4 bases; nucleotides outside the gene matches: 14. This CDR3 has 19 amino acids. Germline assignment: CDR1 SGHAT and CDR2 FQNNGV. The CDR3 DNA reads TGTGCCAGCAGCTCCGCTCTAAAAGGACTAGCGGGAGGGCTGTACGAGCAGTACTTC. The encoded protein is CASSSALKGLAGGLYEQYF.

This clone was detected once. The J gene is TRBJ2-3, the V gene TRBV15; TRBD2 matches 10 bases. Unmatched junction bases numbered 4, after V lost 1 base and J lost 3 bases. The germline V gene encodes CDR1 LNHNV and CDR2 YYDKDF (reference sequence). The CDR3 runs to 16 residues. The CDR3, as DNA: TGTGCCACCAGCAGAGGGGCTAGCGGGAGTACAGATACGCAGTATTTT. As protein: CATSRGASGSTDTQYF.

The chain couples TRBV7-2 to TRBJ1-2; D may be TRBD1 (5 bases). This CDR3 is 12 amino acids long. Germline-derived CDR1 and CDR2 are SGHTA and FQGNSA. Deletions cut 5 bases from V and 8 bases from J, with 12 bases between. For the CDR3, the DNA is TGTGCCAGCAGCCGGGGACCCGACGGCTACACCTTC. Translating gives CASSRGPDGYTF.

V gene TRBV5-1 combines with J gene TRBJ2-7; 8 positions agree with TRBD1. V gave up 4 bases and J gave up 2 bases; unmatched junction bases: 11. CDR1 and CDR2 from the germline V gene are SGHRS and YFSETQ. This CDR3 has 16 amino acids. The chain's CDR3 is CASSTKPGQGAYEQYF. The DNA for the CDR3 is TGCGCCAGCAGCACAAAGCCAGGACAGGGCGCCTACGAGCAGTACTTC. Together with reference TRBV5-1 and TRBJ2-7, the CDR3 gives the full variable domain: KAGVTQTPRYLIKTRGQQVTLSCSPISGHRSVSWYQQTPGQGLQFLFEYFSETQRNKGNFPGRFSGRQFSNSRSEMNVSTLELGDSALYLCASSTKPGQGAYEQYFGPGTRLTVT.

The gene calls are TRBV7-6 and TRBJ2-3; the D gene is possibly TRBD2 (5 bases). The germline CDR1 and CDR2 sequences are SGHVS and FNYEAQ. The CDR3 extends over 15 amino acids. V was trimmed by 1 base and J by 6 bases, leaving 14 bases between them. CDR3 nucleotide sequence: TGTGCCAGCAGCTTAGGTTTTGCTGGGAGCGATACGCAGTATTTT. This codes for CASSLGFAGSDTQYF. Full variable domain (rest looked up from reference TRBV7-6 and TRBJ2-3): GAGVSQSPRYKVTKRGQDVALRCDPISGHVSLYWYRQALGQGPEFLTYFNYEAQQDKSGLPNDRFSAERPEGSISTLTIQRTEQRDSAMYRCASSLGFAGSDTQYFGPGTRLTVL.

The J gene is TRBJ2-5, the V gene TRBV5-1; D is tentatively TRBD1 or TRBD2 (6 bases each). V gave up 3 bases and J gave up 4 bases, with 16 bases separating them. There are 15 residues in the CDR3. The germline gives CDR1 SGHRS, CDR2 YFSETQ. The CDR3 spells CASSYYKGGSETQYF. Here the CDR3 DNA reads TGCGCCAGCAGCTACTATAAAGGGGGGTCAGAGACCCAGTACTTC.

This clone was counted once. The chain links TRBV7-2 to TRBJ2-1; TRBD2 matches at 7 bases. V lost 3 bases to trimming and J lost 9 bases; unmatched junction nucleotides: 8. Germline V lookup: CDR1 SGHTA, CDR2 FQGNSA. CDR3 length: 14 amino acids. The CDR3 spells CASSFLAGRGEQFF. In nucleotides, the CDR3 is TGTGCCAGCAGCTTCTTGGCAGGGAGGGGTGAGCAGTTCTTC.

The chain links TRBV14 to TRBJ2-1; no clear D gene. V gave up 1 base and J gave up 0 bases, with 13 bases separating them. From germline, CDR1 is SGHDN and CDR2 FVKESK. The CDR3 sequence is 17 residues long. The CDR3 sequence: CASSQASLRSSYNEQFF. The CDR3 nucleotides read TGTGCCAGCAGCCAAGCTAGTCTCCGATCCTCCTACAATGAGCAGTTCTTC.

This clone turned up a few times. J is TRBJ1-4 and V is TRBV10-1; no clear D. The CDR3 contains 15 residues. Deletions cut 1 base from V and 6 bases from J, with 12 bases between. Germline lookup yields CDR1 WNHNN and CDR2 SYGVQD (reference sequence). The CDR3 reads CASSEFSAGDEKLFF. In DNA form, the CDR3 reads TGCGCCAGCAGTGAGTTTTCGGCGGGAGATGAAAAACTGTTTTTT.

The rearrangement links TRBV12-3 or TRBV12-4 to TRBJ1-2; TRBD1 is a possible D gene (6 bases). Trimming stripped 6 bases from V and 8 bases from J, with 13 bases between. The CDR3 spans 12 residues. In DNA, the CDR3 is TGTGCCAGCAGGGAGGGACATGGAGGCTACACCTTC. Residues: CASREGHGGYTF.

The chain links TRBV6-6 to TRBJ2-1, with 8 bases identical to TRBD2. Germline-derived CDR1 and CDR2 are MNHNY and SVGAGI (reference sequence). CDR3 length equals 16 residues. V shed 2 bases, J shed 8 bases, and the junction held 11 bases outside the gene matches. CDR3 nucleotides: TGTGCCAGCAGTTACGTGGGTAGCGGGGTGGTGCATGAGCAGTTCTTC. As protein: CASSYVGSGVVHEQFF.

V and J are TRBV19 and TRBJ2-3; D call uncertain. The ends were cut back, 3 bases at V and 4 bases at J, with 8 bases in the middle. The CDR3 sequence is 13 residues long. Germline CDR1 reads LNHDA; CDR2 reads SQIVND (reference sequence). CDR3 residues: CASSIGLADTQYF. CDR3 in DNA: TGTGCCAGTAGTATTGGCCTAGCAGATACGCAGTATTTT.

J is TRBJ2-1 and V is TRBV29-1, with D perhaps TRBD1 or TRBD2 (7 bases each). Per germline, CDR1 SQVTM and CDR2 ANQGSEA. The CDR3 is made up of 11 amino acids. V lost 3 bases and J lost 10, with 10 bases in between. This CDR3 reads CSVEGGGEQFF. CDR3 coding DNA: TGCAGCGTTGAGGGAGGGGGCGAGCAGTTCTTC.